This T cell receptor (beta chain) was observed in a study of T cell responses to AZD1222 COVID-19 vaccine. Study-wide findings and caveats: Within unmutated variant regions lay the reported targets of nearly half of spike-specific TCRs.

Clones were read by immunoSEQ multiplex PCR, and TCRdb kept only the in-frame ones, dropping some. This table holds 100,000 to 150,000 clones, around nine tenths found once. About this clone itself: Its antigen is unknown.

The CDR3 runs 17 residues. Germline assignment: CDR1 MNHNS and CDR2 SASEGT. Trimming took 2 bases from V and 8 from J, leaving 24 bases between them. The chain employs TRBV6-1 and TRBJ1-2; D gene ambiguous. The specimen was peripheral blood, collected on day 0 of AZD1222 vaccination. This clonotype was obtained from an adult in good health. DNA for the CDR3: TGTGCCAGCAGTGAATTCCGGAAGGCAAGGCTAACTATGGGCTACACCTTC. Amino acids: CASSEFRKARLTMGYTF.